The next 5 T cell receptor beta chains were all read from a single sample in a study of regulatory T cells in long-lasting Graves disease. The time point is: newly diagnosed GD, antithyroid drugs for less than 3 months. PBMC RNA was the source of the TCR library. The authors built TCR beta libraries using iRepertoire HTBI primers and Arm-PCR of CDR3 regions. TCRdb re-derived calls from the multiplex PCR reads in MiXCR, one entry per CDR3 protein. The data contain some 330,000 distinct CDR3 sequences, approximately 12% of them singletons. This same sample was also taken into another study, of T cells in Graves' hyperthyroidism and ophthalmopathy.

The source was peripheral blood mononuclear cells (PBMCs), collected at new diagnosis, from a patient treated with antithyroid drugs. Every receptor here comes from a woman between 18 and 30 years old with Graves disease.

This clonotype has more than one count but fewer than ten. J is TRBJ1-1 and V is TRBV4-3, with a weak D call TRBD1 (6 bases). The CDR3 contains 16 residues. CDR1 is LGHNA and CDR2 is YSLEER in the germline V gene. V lost 0 bases and J lost 6, with 17 bases in between. CDR3 nucleotides: TGCGCCAGCAGCCAAGACGCGTGGGGGCGTGTCTCTGAAGCTTTCTTT. This encodes CASSQDAWGRVSEAFF.

The CDR3 sequence is CASSQARGTFTYNEQFF. The CDR3 DNA is TGCGCCAGCAGCCAAGCCCGAGGGACTTTTACTTACAATGAGCAGTTCTTC. The gene calls are TRBV4-3 and TRBJ2-1, with a possible D match to TRBD2 (6 bases). CDR3 length: 17 residues. Germline V gene sequence: CDR1 LGHNA, CDR2 YSLEER. Between the trimmed V and J ends, which lost 1 base and 4 bases, there was a span of 17 bases.

This sequence joins TRBV7-9 and TRBJ1-4; TRBD1 might be the D (5 bases). Trimming shortened V by 2 bases and J by 11 bases, and 15 bases separated the two germline ends. The germline gives CDR1 SEHNR, CDR2 FQNEAQ (reference sequence). The length of the CDR3 is 14 residues. The CDR3 nucleotides are TGTGCCAGCAGCTTAATGTCCACACGGGGGAAACTGTTTTTT. Encoded protein: CASSLMSTRGKLFF.

This clonotype was counted many times. This chain links TRBV7-9 with TRBJ1-4; weak D call: TRBD1 (5 bases). The V end was cut by 2 bases, the J end by 4 bases, with 14 bases between. There are 16 residues in the CDR3. CDR1 SEHNR and CDR2 FQNEAQ come from the germline V gene (reference sequence). The CDR3 sequence is CASSLLEGPSNEKLFF. Here the CDR3 DNA reads TGTGCCAGCAGCTTACTTGAGGGGCCCAGTAATGAAAAACTGTTTTTT.

At least ten counts were recorded for this clonotype. The chain carries TRBV19 and TRBJ2-1; 7 bases are shared with TRBD1. J gave up 3 bases and V 5 bases, and 10 bases lay outside the gene matches. The length of the CDR3 is 16 residues. The germline CDR1 and CDR2 sequences are LNHDA and SQIVND (reference sequence). The CDR3 sequence is CASSEIDRASYNEQFF. The CDR3 DNA follows: TGTGCCAGTAGTGAAATAGACAGGGCAAGCTACAATGAGCAGTTCTTC.